These 3 T cell receptor beta chains originate from one sample sequenced in a study of blood T cells in healthy people across ages. Then a second PCR, running about 6 to 12 cycles, was carried out with a sample-barcoded 5' primer and a J-beta primer mix. TCRdb reprocessed the 5' RACE reads via MiXCR and lists one record per CDR3 protein. The sample gives about 640,000 distinct CDR3 sequences, less than 35% of which show up once; approximately 14% is in the top ten. Material for sequencing was blood. All receptors derive from a woman of 80 years or more in good health.

In this sample, this clonotype turned up many times. The chain recombines TRBV6-1 with TRBJ2-3, with 12 bases identical to TRBD2. The CDR3 has 18 residues. Germline CDR1 is MNHNS and CDR2 is SASEGT. V trimming: 5 bases; J trimming: 0 bases; junction bases outside the gene matches: 9. The CDR3 loop reads CASSPASGGAVSTDTQYF. The CDR3 DNA follows: TGTGCCAGCAGTCCGGCTAGCGGGGGGGCGGTGAGCACAGATACGCAGTATTTT.

As for this clonotype: This sequence may be a read error, since a much larger clone differs from it by one base. The rearrangement uses TRBV6-4 and TRBJ2-1; either TRBD1 or TRBD2 may fit D (5 bases each). TRBJ2-7 explains the end of the DNA better; the J call may be wrong. The CDR3 is made up of 17 amino acids. Germline CDR1 reads MRHNA; CDR2 reads SNTAGT. As DNA, the CDR3 is TGTGCCAGCAGTGACTGGGTTACCTTTGGGGGATACAATGAGCAGTACTTC. This codes for CASSDWVTFGGYNEQYF.

J is TRBJ1-4 and V is TRBV5-1; D unresolved. The CDR3 is 17 residues long. The germline V and J ends were trimmed by 4 bases and 0 bases, with 16 bases remaining between them. Germline CDR1 reads SGHRS; CDR2 reads YFSETQ. The CDR3: CASSRTASASTNEKLFF. The CDR3 DNA reads as TGCGCCAGCAGCCGGACCGCCTCCGCATCAACTAATGAAAAACTGTTTTTT.